Presented here are 22 T cell receptor beta chains from one specimen sequenced in a study of PD-1 blockade in classical Hodgkin lymphoma. As for time point: cycle 4 day 1 (C4D1), after about 6 weeks of nivolumab. Relapse after autologous stem cell transplantation occurred in every patient, and brentuximab vedotin exposure varied. Assay: immunoSEQ multiplex PCR; the TCRdb copy retains only in-frame clones and omits some. The sample holds roughly 20,000 clones; about 80% are singletons and the top ten take roughly 6.6%. The specimen comprised peripheral blood mononuclear cells (PBMCs), sampled before the fourth cycle of nivolumab. These receptor sequences come from a human donor with classical Hodgkin lymphoma.

This chain joins TRBV30 and TRBJ2-1; D unclear. CDR1 and CDR2 from the germline V gene are GTSNPN and SVGIG (reference sequence). V was clipped by 2 bases and J by 7 bases, with 6 bases between them. The CDR3 has 11 residues. For the CDR3, the DNA is TGTGCCTGGAGTTCTCAGAATGAGCAGTTCTTC. Protein sequence: CAWSSQNEQFF.

This chain connects TRBV19 to TRBJ2-5; the D is unclear. In germline, CDR1 is LNHDA, CDR2 SQIVND (reference sequence). V was pared by 4 bases and J by 2 bases, with 17 bases between. This CDR3 comprises 16 residues. The CDR3 is CASSNIIEDAQETQYF. The CDR3 region has the DNA TGTGCCAGTAGTAACATAATAGAGGACGCGCAAGAGACCCAGTACTTC.

The chain combines TRBV2 with TRBJ2-5; a weak D match, TRBD1 (5 bases). The V gene's germline CDR1 is SNHLY and CDR2 FYNNEI. The V and J ends lost 3 bases and 5 bases respectively, with 10 bases between them. The length of the CDR3 is 13 residues. The CDR3 DNA follows: TGTGCCAGCAGTGATTCAGGGCAGGAGACCCAGTACTTC. As protein: CASSDSGQETQYF.

The CDR3 DNA sequence: TGTGCCAGCAGTTACACGACAGGGCCTGGAAACACCATATATTTT. Protein product: CASSYTTGPGNTIYF. The chain uses TRBV6-5 and TRBJ1-3; 7 bases are shared with TRBD1. The trim removed 2 bases at V and 2 bases at J, leaving 3 bases unmatched. This CDR3 is 15 amino acids long. Germline V gene sequence: CDR1 MNHEY, CDR2 SVGAGI.

The chain combines TRBV6-6 with TRBJ2-7; the D is unclear. V was trimmed by 2 bases and J by 0 bases, leaving 11 bases between them. CDR1 MNHNY and CDR2 SVGAGI come from the germline V gene (reference sequence). The CDR3 runs 15 residues. CDR3 nucleotides: TGTGCCAGCAGTTACGGCAGTCCCAGCTCCTACGAGCAGTACTTC. As protein: CASSYGSPSSYEQYF.

The rearrangement joins TRBV4-3 to TRBJ1-4, with unresolved D. Germline-derived CDR1 and CDR2 are LGHNA and YSLEER. Trimming pared 4 bases from V and 8 bases from J, leaving 17 bases between. The CDR3 totals 15 residues. The CDR3 loop reads CASSPLGPQGEKLFF. In DNA, the CDR3 is TGCGCCAGCAGCCCTCTCGGGCCCCAAGGCGAAAAACTGTTTTTT.

In its sample, this clone ranks as large (0.1 to 1%). The chain has TRBV21-1 and TRBJ2-3; the D segment call TRBD2 is taken from the table without a DNA check. TRBV21-1 is a listed pseudogene. The CDR3 is made up of 14 amino acids. Written as DNA, the CDR3 is TGTGCCAGGGGACTAGCCGTTTGCACAGATACGCAGTATTTT. Its protein product is CARGLAVCTDTQYF.

The chain employs TRBV14 and TRBJ1-1, with TRBD1 as a possible D gene (5 bases). This CDR3 spans 13 amino acids. CDR1 SGHDN and CDR2 FVKESK come from the germline V gene. With 1 base removed from V and 11 bases from J, the gap between germline ends came to 14 bases. The CDR3 DNA sequence: TGTGCCAGCAGCCAAGGGGACGGCCGGCAGGCTTTCTTT. Residues: CASSQGDGRQAFF.

The chain combines TRBV10-2 with TRBJ1-2, with 7 bases fitting TRBD1. The CDR3 runs to 13 residues. The germline V gene has CDR1 WSHSY and CDR2 SAAADI. Germline trimming cut 5 bases from V and 6 bases from J; bases unmatched to any gene: 6. In nucleotides, the CDR3 is TGCGCCAGCAGTACAGGGGTCGGGGATGGCTACACCTTC. It codes for CASSTGVGDGYTF.

The chain has TRBV7-8 and TRBJ2-1; possible D gene TRBD2, 5 bases. The CDR3 contains 16 residues. In germline, CDR1 is SGHVS, CDR2 FQNEAQ. Trimming left V 5 bases short and J 2 bases short, with 16 bases between. In DNA form, the CDR3 reads TGTGCCAGCAGCGATAATGCGGGCGACGCCTACAATGAGCAGTTCTTC. Encoded protein: CASSDNAGDAYNEQFF.

The V call is TRBV4-2, the J call TRBJ1-1; the match to TRBD1 covers 7 bases. The CDR3 is 15 amino acids. Per the germline V gene, CDR1 is LGHNA and CDR2 is YNFKEQ. Trimming cost V 4 bases and J 1 base; bases outside gene matches: 6. Written as DNA, the CDR3 is TGTGCCAGCAGCCGAGAGACAGGGACGAACACTGAAGCTTTCTTT. Amino acids: CASSRETGTNTEAFF.

Only a few counts were recorded for this clone. The chain uses TRBV15 and TRBJ2-2; D might be TRBD1 or TRBD2, each matching 6 bases. V lost 0 bases to trimming and J lost 0 bases, with 11 bases between them. CDR3 size: 17 residues. The germline V gene encodes CDR1 LNHNV and CDR2 YYDKDF (reference sequence). CDR3 DNA sequence: TGTGCCACCAGCAGAGATCGGAGGGGGACGAACACCGGGGAGCTGTTTTTT. Protein sequence: CATSRDRRGTNTGELFF.

The chain carries TRBV6-5 and TRBJ2-5; TRBD2 agrees at 8 bases. J gave up 4 bases and V 6 bases, and 4 bases lay outside the gene matches. The CDR3 sequence is 13 residues long. CDR1 MNHEY and CDR2 SVGAGI come from the germline V gene. The CDR3: CASSGGAGETQYF. The CDR3 DNA reads TGTGCCAGCAGCGGGGGGGCCGGAGAGACCCAGTACTTC.

This chain connects TRBV6-6 to TRBJ2-1, with 7 positions matching TRBD2. CDR3 length: 15 residues. The junction had 19 bases not matched to a gene; V was cut back by 5 bases and J by 15 bases. Germline CDR1 and CDR2: MNHNY and SVGAGI (reference sequence). The CDR3 loop is CASSKTGLLLSSRFF. The CDR3 DNA reads TGTGCCAGCAGTAAAACGGGACTACTTCTATCCAGTCGGTTCTTC.

The chain joins TRBV4-1 to TRBJ2-1; D possibly uses TRBD1 or TRBD2 (5 bases each). The CDR3 runs 16 residues. Germline assignment: CDR1 MGHRA and CDR2 YSYEKL. The V gene lost 3 bases and the J gene lost 1 base, with 13 bases spanning the gap. The CDR3 DNA reads TGCGCCAGCAGCCATCCGAGGGGATTTTCCTACAATGAGCAGTTCTTC. This sequence encodes CASSHPRGFSYNEQFF.

The gene calls are TRBV28 and TRBJ1-5, with a possible D match to TRBD1 (6 bases). Germline CDR1 MDHEN, CDR2 SYDVKM. V was shortened by 6 bases and J by 3 bases, with 18 bases between the two germline ends. The CDR3 length is 16 residues. The CDR3 nucleotides read TGTGCCAGCAGCCCTTTAGGGGGAGAGGCCAATCAGCCCCAGCATTTT. It is translated as CASSPLGGEANQPQHF.

This rearrangement joins TRBV9 to TRBJ1-2; D is ambiguous. Trimming pared 0 bases from V and 8 bases from J, leaving 8 bases between. Germline-derived CDR1 and CDR2 are SGDLS and YYNGEE. The CDR3 is made up of 12 amino acids. The CDR3 region has the DNA TGTGCCAGCAGCGTAGCTCAAGGGGGCTACACCTTC. This gives the protein CASSVAQGGYTF.

The rearrangement uses TRBV28 and TRBJ1-5; maybe TRBD1 (6 bases). Deletions cut 2 bases from V and 1 base from J, with 9 bases between. The CDR3 is 15 residues long. CDR1 MDHEN and CDR2 SYDVKM come from the germline V gene. This CDR3 reads CASSLRQASNQPQHF. The DNA for the CDR3 is TGTGCCAGCAGTTTACGACAGGCCAGCAATCAGCCCCAGCATTTT.

This sequence joins TRBV7-9 and TRBJ2-2; TRBD1 matches 7 bases. Trimming removed 4 bases from V and 1 base from J; junction bases left unmatched: 0. Germline assignment: CDR1 SEHNR and CDR2 FQNEAQ (reference sequence). CDR3 length: 14 residues. The CDR3 protein is CASSWTGNTGELFF. The CDR3 nucleotides are TGTGCCAGCAGCTGGACAGGGAACACCGGGGAGCTGTTTTTT.

This clone has a handful of counts. The chain has TRBV27 and TRBJ2-6; D ambiguous. V dropped 5 bases and J dropped 0 bases, with 5 bases sitting between them. CDR1 MNHEY and CDR2 SMNVEV come from the germline V gene (reference sequence). The CDR3 is 14 amino acids. CDR3 sequence (DNA): TGTGCCAGCAGTCCGCGCTCTGGGGCCAACGTCCTGACTTTC. This encodes CASSPRSGANVLTF.

This clone has more than one count but fewer than ten. The chain links TRBV7-2 to TRBJ1-1; D gene uncertain. V lost 4 bases, J lost 1 base, and 10 bases lay in between. The CDR3 totals 14 residues. The germline V gene has CDR1 SGHTA and CDR2 FQGNSA. The CDR3 reads CASSYPGWNTEAFF. CDR3 DNA: TGTGCCAGCAGCTACCCGGGCTGGAACACTGAAGCTTTCTTT.

This rearrangement joins TRBV29-1 to TRBJ2-1; TRBD1 matches 9 bases. CDR3 length: 14 residues. After removal of 6 bases from V and 1 base from J, the junction contained 4 bases not matched to a gene. Per germline, CDR1 SQVTM and CDR2 ANQGSEA. The CDR3, as DNA: TGCAGCGTGATGGGACAGGGATCCTACAATGAGCAGTTCTTC. This gives the protein CSVMGQGSYNEQFF.